Each of the 19 T cell receptor beta chains below was sequenced from the same sample in a study of T-cell memory formation after mild COVID-19. TCRdb called the 5' RACE reads again in MiXCR, with one record for every CDR3 protein. The sample lists about 57,000 distinct CDR3 sequences, over 9% seen once, with about 25% in the top ten. Sequenced material: PBMCs or a T cell subset sorted from them (not recorded which). Every receptor here comes from a man between 18 and 29 years old who had mild COVID-19 (a few samples of this study predate the infection). Cell type and time point are not known.

This clonotype was counted a few times. This chain joins TRBV20-1 and TRBJ2-7; D is unclear. This CDR3 has 14 amino acids. Germline CDR1 is DFQATT and CDR2 is SNEGSKA (reference sequence). V lost 3 bases to trimming and J lost 2 bases, with 14 bases between them. The CDR3 DNA sequence: TGCAGTGCTAGTTCTTGGGAAAGCCCCTACGAGCAGTACTTC. Translated: CSASSWESPYEQYF.

This clonotype was seen only a few times. The V gene is TRBV28, the J gene TRBJ2-7, with D perhaps matching TRBD1 (5 bases). This CDR3 has 15 residues. V dropped 5 bases and J dropped 4 bases, with 18 bases sitting between them. Germline CDR1 and CDR2: MDHEN and SYDVKM. CDR3 in DNA: TGTGCCAGCAGTGACACCTTAGGGGCCTTTTACGAGCAGTACGTC. This encodes CASSDTLGAFYEQYV.

This clonotype was found many times. For the CDR3, the DNA is TGTGCCAGCAGTTTAAGACGCCGCCAAGAGACCCAGTACTTC. Protein product: CASSLRRRQETQYF. This chain joins TRBV12-3 or TRBV12-4 and TRBJ2-5; the D is unclear. The CDR3 sequence is 14 residues long. Trimming cost V 2 bases and J 1 base, with 8 bases left between them.

This clonotype was found a few times. V usage is TRBV6-6 and J usage is TRBJ1-1; no clear D. V shed 6 bases and J shed 3 bases, with 11 bases lying between them. Germline V lookup: CDR1 MNHNY, CDR2 SVGAGI (reference sequence). This CDR3 is 13 amino acids long. The CDR3, as DNA: TGTGCCAGCAGCCCACCAATGGACACTGAAGCTTTCTTT. The encoded protein is CASSPPMDTEAFF.

This clonotype has at least ten counts. The CDR3 here is CASSLDRHIQYF. For the CDR3, the DNA is TGTGCCAGCAGCTTAGACAGGCACATTCAGTACTTC. J is TRBJ2-4 and V is TRBV7-9; a weak D match, TRBD1 (5 bases). Germline values: CDR1 SEHNR, CDR2 FQNEAQ (reference sequence). This CDR3 is 12 amino acids long. V lost 1 base and J lost 8, with 6 bases in between. Full variable domain (remainder filled in from reference TRBV7-9 and TRBJ2-4): DTGVSQNPRHKITKRGQNVTFRCDPISEHNRLYWYRQTLGQGPEFLTYFQNEAQLEKSRLLSDRFSAERPKGSFSTLEIQRTEQGDSAMYLCASSLDRHIQYFGAGTRLSVL.

V usage is TRBV6-2 or TRBV6-3 and J usage is TRBJ2-3, with D tentatively TRBD2 (5 bases). Germline V CDR1 and CDR2: MNHEY, SVGEGT. Trimming pared 5 bases from V and 7 bases from J, leaving 13 bases between. CDR3 size: 13 residues. The CDR3 sequence is CASSPGMAYTQYF. The CDR3 nucleotides read TGTGCCAGCAGTCCGGGGATGGCATATACGCAGTATTTT.

This clonotype has a handful of counts. The chain recombines TRBV4-3 with TRBJ1-1; D unresolved. CDR1 and CDR2 (germline): LGHNA, YSLEER. The V end was cut by 0 bases, the J end by 3 bases, with 5 bases between. This CDR3 spans 13 amino acids. CDR3: CASSQEPYTEAFF. In nucleotides, the CDR3 is TGCGCCAGCAGCCAAGAGCCCTACACTGAAGCTTTCTTT.

CDR3 coding DNA: TGTGCCACCAAAGGAGACTGGGACACCGGGGAGCTGTTTTTT. It is translated as CATKGDWDTGELFF. The rearrangement uses TRBV6-4 and TRBJ2-2; no reliable D call. The CDR3 has 14 residues. V lost 10 bases and J 3 bases, leaving 15 bases between the germline ends. Germline CDR1 is MRHNA and CDR2 is SNTAGT.

In its sample, this clonotype was seen a few times. The genes are TRBV7-3 and TRBJ2-3, with D possibly TRBD1 on 5 matching bases. V lost 1 base, J lost 1 base, and 9 bases lay in between. Germline V gene data show CDR1 as SGHTA and CDR2 as FQGTGA. This CDR3 has 15 residues. In nucleotides, the CDR3 is TGTGCCAGCAGCTTAAACGGACATGGCACAGATACGCAGTATTTT. Its translation: CASSLNGHGTDTQYF.

This clonotype was observed a handful of times. The chain is built from TRBV7-2 and TRBJ1-6, with D maybe TRBD1 (5 bases). Germline V gene data show CDR1 as SGHTA and CDR2 as FQGNSA. V dropped 4 bases and J dropped 7 bases, with 14 bases sitting between them. The CDR3 has 15 amino acids. CDR3 sequence reads: CASSSTRDGNSPLHF. The CDR3 coding sequence is TGTGCCAGCAGCTCCACCCGGGACGGCAATTCACCCCTCCACTTT. The variable domain in full, completed from reference TRBV7-2 and TRBJ1-6, reads GAGVSQSPSNKVTEKGKDVELRCDPISGHTALYWYRQSLGQGLEFLIYFQGNSAPDKSGLPSDRFSAERTGGSVSTLTIQRTQQEDSAVYLCASSSTRDGNSPLHFGNGTRLTVT.

This clonotype was counted between two and nine times. The genes are TRBV11-2 and TRBJ1-1, with D maybe TRBD1 (5 bases). The CDR3 runs 16 residues. Germline assignment: CDR1 SGHAT and CDR2 FQNNGV. V was trimmed by 1 base and J by 3 bases, leaving 15 bases between them. CDR3 in amino acids: CASSLATGAGHTEAFF. CDR3 bases: TGTGCCAGCAGCTTAGCCACAGGTGCTGGACACACTGAAGCTTTCTTT.

This clonotype was picked up a small number of times. V usage is TRBV7-2 and J usage is TRBJ2-4, with unresolved D. The V gene lost 1 base and the J gene lost 6 bases, with 10 bases spanning the gap. Per germline, CDR1 SGHTA and CDR2 FQGNSA. The CDR3 has 14 amino acids. This CDR3 reads CASSLVVGRNIQYF. CDR3 DNA sequence: TGTGCCAGCAGCTTAGTAGTGGGTAGAAACATTCAGTACTTC.

This clonotype was seen ten or more times. The chain recombines TRBV27 with TRBJ1-2; D is perhaps TRBD1 (6 bases). The CDR3 is made up of 13 amino acids. V was cut by 8 bases and J by 3 bases, with 13 bases left in between. Per germline, CDR1 MNHEY and CDR2 SMNVEV (reference sequence). CDR3 amino acids: CASGPTGYYGYTF. DNA for the CDR3: TGTGCCAGCGGTCCCACAGGGTACTATGGCTACACCTTC.

This clonotype was observed a single time. The chain joins TRBV5-6 to TRBJ2-7; possible D gene TRBD1, 5 bases. The CDR3 has 15 residues. The germline CDR1 and CDR2 sequences are SGHDT and YYEEEE. With 1 base removed from V and 7 bases from J, the gap between germline ends came to 18 bases. The CDR3 here is CASSLMAGNPTEQYV. CDR3 nucleotides: TGTGCCAGCAGCTTGATGGCAGGGAACCCTACGGAGCAGTACGTC.

The chain employs TRBV20-1 and TRBJ1-4, with 12 bases lining up with TRBD1. Germline assignment: CDR1 DFQATT and CDR2 SNEGSKA (reference sequence). V lost 0 bases and J lost 4; bases outside the gene matches: 6. CDR3 size: 17 residues. CDR3 in DNA: TGCAGTGCTAGAGATGGGACAGGGGGCAGATATAATGAAAAACTGTTTTTT. Protein product: CSARDGTGGRYNEKLFF.

Here the CDR3 DNA reads TGTGCCAGCAGCCCCCGGCTCGAGAGTTGGGGAAACACCATATATTTT. This codes for CASSPRLESWGNTIYF. The chain couples TRBV9 to TRBJ1-3, with D unclear. CDR1 and CDR2 from the germline V gene are SGDLS and YYNGEE. The CDR3 length is 16 residues. Trimming took 4 bases from V and 4 from J, leaving 18 bases between them. Full variable domain (outside the CDR3, taken from reference TRBV9 and TRBJ1-3): DSGVTQTPKHLITATGQRVTLRCSPRSGDLSVYWYQQSLDQGLQFLIQYYNGEERAKGNILERFSAQQFPDLHSELNLSSLELGDSALYFCASSPRLESWGNTIYFGEGSWLTVV.

This clonotype was counted a few times. The genes are TRBV27 and TRBJ2-6, with D perhaps being TRBD1 or TRBD2 (5 bases each). This CDR3 contains 17 residues. Per germline, CDR1 MNHEY and CDR2 SMNVEV (reference sequence). The germline V and J ends were trimmed by 5 bases and 0 bases, with 14 bases remaining between them. CDR3 sequence: CASSTRDGLSGANVLTF. The DNA for the CDR3 is TGTGCCAGCAGTACCCGGGACGGGCTCTCTGGGGCCAACGTCCTGACTTTC.

The V and J genes are TRBV11-2 and TRBJ1-5; 9 bases are a match to TRBD1. V lost 5 bases, J lost 4 bases, and 3 bases stayed unmatched. The CDR3 extends over 14 amino acids. Germline V CDR1 and CDR2: SGHAT, FQNNGV. The CDR3 sequence is CASSIDRGNQPQHF. The CDR3 DNA is TGTGCCAGCAGCATCGACAGGGGGAATCAGCCCCAGCATTTT. Complete variable domain (other parts from reference TRBV11-2 and TRBJ1-5): EAGVAQSPRYKIIEKRQSVAFWCNPISGHATLYWYQQILGQGPKLLIQFQNNGVVDDSQLPKDRFSAERLKGVDSTLKIQPAKLEDSAVYLCASSIDRGNQPQHFGDGTRLSIL.

In this sample, this clonotype turned up many times. This chain links TRBV20-1 with TRBJ2-2; D is undetermined. Germline CDR1 and CDR2: DFQATT and SNEGSKA (reference sequence). Trimming removed 0 bases from V and 5 bases from J, with 10 bases in between. The CDR3 is 14 amino acids. CDR3 bases: TGCAGTGCTAGAGATCTGGAACCGACCGGGGAGCTGTTTTTT. Translated, it gives CSARDLEPTGELFF.